This T cell receptor (beta chain) came from a study of blood T cell repertoires in COVID-19. CDR1 is SNHLY and CDR2 is FYNNEI in the germline V gene. The CDR3 is 12 amino acids. V lost 7 bases and J lost 4, with 10 bases in between. Repertoires were generated with immunoSEQ multiplex PCR, while TCRdb's copy carries only in-frame clones and drops some. Here the sample spans 200,000 to 250,000 clones, just under 85% being singletons. Sequenced material: PBMCs or T cells enriched from blood (not recorded which). This chain joins TRBV2 and TRBJ1-1, with D perhaps TRBD1 (6 bases). The TCR comes from a middle-aged man who had recovered from COVID-19. CDR3 sequence: CASTTGTTEAFF. DNA of the CDR3: TGTGCCAGCACCACAGGGACCACTGAAGCTTTCTTT. Based on the CDR3 plus reference TRBV2 and TRBJ1-1, the full variable domain is EPEVTQTPSHQVTQMGQEVILRCVPISNHLYFYWYRQILGQKVEFLVSFYNNEISEKSEIFDDQFSVERPDGSNFTLKIRSTKLEDSAMYFCASTTGTTEAFFGQGTRLTVV.